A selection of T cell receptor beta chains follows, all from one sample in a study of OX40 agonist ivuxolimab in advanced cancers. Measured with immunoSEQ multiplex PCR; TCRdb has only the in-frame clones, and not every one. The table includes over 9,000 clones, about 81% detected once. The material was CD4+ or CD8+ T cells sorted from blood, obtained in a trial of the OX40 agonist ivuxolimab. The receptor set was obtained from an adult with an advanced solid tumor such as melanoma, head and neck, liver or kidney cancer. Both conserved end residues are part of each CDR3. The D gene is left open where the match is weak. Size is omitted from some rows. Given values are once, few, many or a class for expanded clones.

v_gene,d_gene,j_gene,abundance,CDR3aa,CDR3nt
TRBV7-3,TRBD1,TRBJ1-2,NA,CASSPGQAVNYGYTF,TGTGCCAGCAGCCCTGGACAGGCTGTTAACTATGGCTACACCTTC
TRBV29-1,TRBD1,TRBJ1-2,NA,CSVDDREAANYGYTF,TGCAGCGTTGACGACAGGGAAGCGGCTAACTATGGCTACACCTTC
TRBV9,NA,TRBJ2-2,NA,CASSDWTNTGELFF,TGTGCCAGCAGCGACTGGACGAACACCGGGGAGCTGTTTTTT
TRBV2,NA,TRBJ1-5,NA,CASSDEIPGSNQPQHF,TGTGCCAGCAGTGACGAGATCCCGGGCAGCAATCAGCCCCAGCATTTT
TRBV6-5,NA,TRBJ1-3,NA,CASSLYLGSGNTIYF,TGTGCCAGCAGTCTTTACTTGGGTTCTGGAAACACCATATATTTT
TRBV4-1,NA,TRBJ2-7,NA,CASSLFISGPYEQYF,TGCGCCAGCAGCCTGTTCATCTCAGGGCCCTACGAGCAGTACTTC
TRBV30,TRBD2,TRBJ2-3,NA,CAWSAAGGSTDTQYF,TGTGCCTGGAGTGCAGCGGGGGGGAGCACAGATACGCAGTATTTT
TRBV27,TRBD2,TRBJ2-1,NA,CASRRTSGGLYNEQFF,TGTGCCAGCAGACGGACTAGCGGGGGGCTCTACAATGAGCAGTTCTTC
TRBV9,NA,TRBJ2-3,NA,CASSVAGTTDTQYF,TGTGCCAGCAGCGTAGCTGGGACCACAGATACGCAGTATTTT
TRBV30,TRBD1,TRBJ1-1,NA,CAWSIEGGSEAFF,TGTGCCTGGAGTATAGAAGGGGGCTCTGAAGCTTTCTTT
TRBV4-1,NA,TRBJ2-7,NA,CASSHFDTADYEQYF,TGCGCCAGCAGCCACTTCGACACTGCAGACTACGAGCAGTACTTC
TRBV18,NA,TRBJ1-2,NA,CASSPDGANYGYTF,TGTGCCAGCTCACCCGATGGGGCGAACTATGGCTACACCTTC
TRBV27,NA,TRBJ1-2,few,CASSPEGGQAGYTF,TGTGCCAGCAGTCCCGAGGGGGGGCAGGCTGGCTACACCTTC
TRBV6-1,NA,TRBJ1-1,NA,CASSESWITEAFF,TGTGCCAGCAGTGAAAGTTGGATCACGGAAGCTTTCTTT
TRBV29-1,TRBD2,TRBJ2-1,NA,CSARGVNNEQFF,TGCAGCGCGCGGGGGGTAAACAATGAGCAGTTCTTC
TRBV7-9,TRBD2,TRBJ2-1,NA,CASSQGTSGGNEQFF,TGTGCCAGCAGCCAGGGGACTAGCGGGGGCAATGAGCAGTTCTTC
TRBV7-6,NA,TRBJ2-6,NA,CASSSGANVLTF,TGTGCCAGCAGCTCTGGGGCCAACGTCCTGACTTTC
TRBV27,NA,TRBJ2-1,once,CASSEGIHNEQFF,TGTGCCAGCAGTGAAGGGATCCACAATGAGCAGTTCTTC
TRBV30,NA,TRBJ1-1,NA,CASRVGTEAFF,TGTGCCTCACGTGTTGGCACTGAAGCTTTCTTT
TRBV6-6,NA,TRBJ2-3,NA,CASSSSASLDTQYF,TGTGCCAGCAGTTCTTCCGCTAGTCTAGATACGCAGTATTTT
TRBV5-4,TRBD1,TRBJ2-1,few,CASSLGDRAYNEQFF,TGTGCCAGCAGCTTAGGCGACAGGGCCTACAATGAGCAGTTCTTC
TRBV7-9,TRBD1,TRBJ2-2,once,CASSLPGQGGTGELFF,TGTGCCAGCAGCTTACCGGGACAGGGTGGCACCGGGGAGCTGTTTTTT
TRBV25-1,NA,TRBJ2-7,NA,CASRKGHLYEQYF,TGTGCCAGCAGAAAGGGACACTTATACGAGCAGTACTTC
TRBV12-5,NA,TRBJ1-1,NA,CASGLGRGNTEAFF,TGTGCTAGTGGTTTAGGCAGGGGGAACACTGAAGCTTTCTTT
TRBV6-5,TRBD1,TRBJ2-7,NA,CASSQDRDRPYEQYF,TGTGCCAGCAGTCAGGACCGGGACAGGCCCTACGAGCAGTACTTC
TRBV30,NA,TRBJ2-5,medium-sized,CAWGSQERDQETQYF,TGTGCCTGGGGCTCGCAGGAACGGGACCAAGAGACCCAGTACTTC
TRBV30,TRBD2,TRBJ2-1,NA,CAWRQGAGFDEQFF,TGTGCCTGGAGGCAGGGAGCGGGGTTCGATGAGCAGTTCTTC
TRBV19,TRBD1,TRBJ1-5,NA,CASSETGGSGFYQPQHF,TGTGCCAGTAGCGAAACAGGGGGCAGTGGATTTTATCAGCCCCAGCATTTT
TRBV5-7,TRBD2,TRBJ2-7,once,CASSTTSGRALEQYF,TGTGCCAGCAGCACGACTAGCGGGAGGGCCCTCGAGCAGTACTTC
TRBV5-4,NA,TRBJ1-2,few,CASSPDTNYGYTF,TGTGCCAGCAGCCCGGACACTAACTATGGCTACACCTTC
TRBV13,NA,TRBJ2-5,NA,CASSLKADQETQYF,TGTGCCAGCAGCTTAAAAGCGGACCAAGAGACCCAGTACTTC
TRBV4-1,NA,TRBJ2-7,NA,CASSQGAGASSYEQYF,TGCGCCAGCAGCCAAGGTGCCGGGGCTAGCTCCTACGAGCAGTACTTC
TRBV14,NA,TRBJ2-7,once,CASSRGTWEQYF,TGTGCCAGCAGCCGGGGGACGTGGGAGCAGTACTTC
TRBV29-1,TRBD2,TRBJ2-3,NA,CSVEIGSTSGTDTQYF,TGCAGCGTTGAAATAGGATCAACTAGCGGGACAGATACGCAGTATTTT
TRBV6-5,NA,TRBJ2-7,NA,CASSLPSDGTYEQYF,TGTGCCAGCAGTCTTCCTTCGGACGGGACCTACGAGCAGTACTTC
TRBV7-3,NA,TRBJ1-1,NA,CASTRSGRGPLNTEAFF,TGTGCCAGCACCCGTAGTGGACGCGGGCCGCTGAACACTGAAGCTTTCTTT
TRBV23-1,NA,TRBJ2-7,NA,CASSQSRPVEQYF,TGCGCCAGCAGTCAATCACGACCTGTCGAGCAGTACTTC
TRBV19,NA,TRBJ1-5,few,CASRQGLGNQPQHF,TGTGCCAGTCGTCAGGGGCTGGGCAATCAGCCCCAGCATTTT
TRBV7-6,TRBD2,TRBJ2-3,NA,CASSQTSGTDTQYF,TGTGCCAGCAGCCAGACTAGCGGCACAGATACGCAGTATTTT
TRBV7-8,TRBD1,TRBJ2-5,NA,CASTPPLTGFETQYF,TGTGCCAGCACTCCGCCCCTGACAGGGTTCGAGACCCAGTACTTC
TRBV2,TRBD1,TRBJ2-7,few,CASTRDRGHHEQYF,TGTGCCAGCACCCGGGACAGGGGACACCACGAGCAGTACTTC
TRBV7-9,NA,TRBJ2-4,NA,CASSTILGGGNIQYF,TGTGCCAGCAGCACCATTTTGGGTGGAGGAAACATTCAGTACTTC
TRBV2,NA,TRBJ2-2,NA,CAGWGSGTAGTGELFF,TGTGCCGGTTGGGGCTCCGGGACAGCGGGGACCGGGGAGCTGTTTTTT
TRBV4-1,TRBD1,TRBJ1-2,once,CASSQFGGGDGYTF,TGCGCCAGCAGCCAATTCGGAGGGGGCGATGGCTACACCTTC
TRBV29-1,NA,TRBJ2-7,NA,CSVEGTSYEQYF,TGCAGCGTTGAAGGGACTTCCTACGAGCAGTACTTC
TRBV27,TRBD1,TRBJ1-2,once,CASSVGTDYGYTF,TGTGCCAGCAGTGTCGGGACAGACTATGGCTACACCTTC
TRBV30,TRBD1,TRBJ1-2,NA,CAWSSSGQGPYGYTF,TGTGCCTGGAGTTCCTCGGGACAGGGACCCTATGGCTACACCTTC
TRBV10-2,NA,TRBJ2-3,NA,CASRVAGDTQYF,TGCGCCAGCAGGGTGGCAGGAGATACGCAGTATTTT
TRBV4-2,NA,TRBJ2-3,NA,CASSLLTGLSSTDTQYF,TGTGCCAGCAGCCTGCTTACGGGACTCTCTAGCACAGATACGCAGTATTTT